The next 17 T cell receptor beta chains were all read from a single sample in a study of blood T cell repertoires in COVID-19. Sequencing was performed with immunoSEQ multiplex PCR; in TCRdb, only in-frame clones are kept and a portion is missing. Of over 200,000 clones in the sample, over 80% are singletons; the top ten hold 3.7%. The sample consisted of PBMCs or T cells enriched from blood (not recorded which). The source of these receptors is a woman aged 25 to 45 who had been exposed to COVID-19.

The chain combines TRBV29-1 with TRBJ2-1, with 9 bases identical to TRBD2. The CDR3 runs to 13 residues. Germline assignment: CDR1 SQVTM and CDR2 ANQGSEA. V was clipped by 6 bases and J by 8 bases; unmatched bases: 8. The CDR3 DNA sequence: TGCAGCGTGAAGCGGGAGGTTCTGGATGAGCAGTTCTTC. Amino acid sequence: CSVKREVLDEQFF.

This clone was counted only a few times. The chain joins TRBV4-2 to TRBJ1-2; possibly TRBD1 for D (5 bases). In germline, CDR1 is LGHNA, CDR2 YNFKEQ. Trimming stripped 0 bases from V and 4 bases from J, with 15 bases between. The CDR3 spans 16 residues. CDR3 coding DNA: TGTGCCAGCAGCCAAGAATCAGGGCCAAGGGGCTATGGCTACACCTTC. It is translated as CASSQESGPRGYGYTF.

The chain recombines TRBV5-4 with TRBJ2-7, with a weak D call TRBD2 (6 bases). CDR1 is SGHNT, CDR2 YYREEE, per germline (reference sequence). Trimming took off 5 bases at V and 6 bases at J, with 15 bases between the two ends. This CDR3 spans 13 amino acids. CDR3 sequence (DNA): TGTGCCAGCAGGGAGGGATGGACGGGCGAGCAGTACTTC. Translation: CASREGWTGEQYF.

This clone was seen only once. This rearrangement joins TRBV12-5 to TRBJ1-1; possibly TRBD1 for D (5 bases). The CDR3 contains 16 residues. CDR1 and CDR2 from the germline V gene are LGHNT and FRNRAP. V shed 1 base and J shed 4 bases, with 16 bases lying between them. The chain's CDR3 is CASGLAQAFDGTEAFF. CDR3 bases: TGTGCTAGTGGTTTGGCACAGGCTTTTGACGGCACTGAAGCTTTCTTT.

The chain combines TRBV9 with TRBJ1-1, with TRBD1 as a possible D gene (5 bases). The CDR3 has 15 residues. Germline V gives CDR1 SGDLS, CDR2 YYNGEE. V was clipped by 0 bases and J by 4 bases, with 13 bases between them. In DNA form, the CDR3 reads TGTGCCAGCAGCGTAGTAAGGGGTTATGGCACTGAAGCTTTCTTT. Protein sequence: CASSVVRGYGTEAFF.

In its sample, this clone was seen a few times. The V and J genes are TRBV25-1 and TRBJ1-1; maybe TRBD1 (5 bases). This CDR3 has 12 amino acids. CDR1 MGHDK and CDR2 SYGVNS come from the germline V gene. Trimming shortened V by 4 bases and J by 3 bases, and 6 bases separated the two germline ends. The CDR3, as DNA: TGTGCCAGCAGTGTAGGGGACACTGAAGCTTTCTTT. It is translated as CASSVGDTEAFF.

The chain has TRBV11-3 and TRBJ2-1; 8 bases align to TRBD2. From germline, CDR1 is SGHNT and CDR2 YENEEA. The CDR3 is 16 amino acids. V lost 3 bases, J lost 3 bases, and 7 bases stayed unmatched. CDR3 in DNA: TGTGCCAGCAGCTTGGAGTCGGGAGGGGGCTACAATGAGCAGTTCTTC. Translating gives CASSLESGGGYNEQFF.

The V and J genes are TRBV11-2 and TRBJ1-1; TRBD1 might be the D (5 bases). CDR1 is SGHAT, CDR2 FQNNGV, per germline. V shed 3 bases and J shed 1 base, with 9 bases lying between them. The CDR3 length is 14 residues. CDR3 in amino acids: CASSLGLSNTEAFF. The CDR3 DNA reads TGTGCCAGCAGCTTGGGACTCTCGAACACTGAAGCTTTCTTT.

The V and J genes are TRBV6-5 and TRBJ2-1; tentative D call: TRBD1 (5 bases). Germline V gene lookup returns CDR1 MNHEY and CDR2 SVGAGI. V lost 8 bases and J lost 4, with 9 bases in between. The CDR3 consists of 12 residues. CDR3 bases: TGTGCCAGCGCACAGGAATACAATGAGCAGTTCTTC. Amino acids: CASAQEYNEQFF.

The chain joins TRBV5-1 to TRBJ1-2, with 7 bases fitting TRBD1. Germline V CDR1 and CDR2: SGHRS, YFSETQ. The CDR3 loop spans 14 amino acids. J was trimmed by 0 bases and V by 3 bases; bases with no gene match: 2. The CDR3 reads CASSSGQTNYGYTF. The CDR3, as DNA: TGCGCCAGCAGCTCGGGACAGACTAACTATGGCTACACCTTC.

The J gene is TRBJ1-3, the V gene TRBV10-3; a weak D match, TRBD1 (5 bases). Germline CDR1 ENHRY, CDR2 SYGVKD. V dropped 10 bases and J dropped 0 bases, with 10 bases sitting between them. CDR3 size: 13 residues. The CDR3 coding sequence is TGTGCCAGCCGGGACTCCTCTGGAAACACCATATATTTT. Translated: CASRDSSGNTIYF.

The genes are TRBV6-4 and TRBJ2-3, with D possibly matching TRBD2 (5 bases). This CDR3 spans 15 amino acids. V was cut by 3 bases and J by 2 bases, with 12 bases left in between. CDR1 and CDR2 (germline): MRHNA, SNTAGT. The CDR3 here is CASSESGTITDTQYF. CDR3 DNA sequence: TGTGCCAGCAGTGAAAGCGGTACTATCACAGATACGCAGTATTTT.

This chain connects TRBV6-4 to TRBJ1-2; 8 positions agree with TRBD1. This CDR3 has 15 residues. Germline trimming cut 0 bases from V and 5 bases from J; bases unmatched to any gene: 5. Germline V gene lookup returns CDR1 MRHNA and CDR2 SNTAGT. CDR3 in amino acids: CASSDSGQEGYGYTF. Written as DNA, the CDR3 is TGTGCCAGCAGTGACTCGGGACAGGAAGGGTATGGCTACACCTTC.

This rearrangement joins TRBV29-1 to TRBJ2-7, with 10 bases fitting TRBD2. Germline V gene sequence: CDR1 SQVTM, CDR2 ANQGSEA. The CDR3 is 13 amino acids. The trim removed 4 bases at V and 5 bases at J, leaving 5 bases unmatched. As DNA, the CDR3 is TGCAGCGTTGTAAGGCTAGCGGGAGACGAGCAGTACTTC. Amino acids: CSVVRLAGDEQYF.

The V and J genes are TRBV11-2 and TRBJ2-1; 8 nucleotides line up with TRBD2. CDR3 length: 17 amino acids. CDR1 and CDR2 from the germline V gene are SGHAT and FQNNGV. Germline trimming cut 5 bases from V and 8 bases from J; bases unmatched to any gene: 17. In nucleotides, the CDR3 is TGTGCCAGCAGCCCACCCTTTCCGGCGGGAGGTCAATATGAGCAGTTCTTC. It yields the protein CASSPPFPAGGQYEQFF. The whole variable domain, filled in from reference TRBV11-2 and TRBJ2-1, reads EAGVAQSPRYKIIEKRQSVAFWCNPISGHATLYWYQQILGQGPKLLIQFQNNGVVDDSQLPKDRFSAERLKGVDSTLKIQPAKLEDSAVYLCASSPPFPAGGQYEQFFGPGTRLTVL.

This sequence joins TRBV7-9 and TRBJ1-6; 7 bases agree with TRBD1. The V and J ends lost 6 bases and 6 bases, in that order; junction bases with no gene match: 8. This CDR3 spans 15 amino acids. The germline CDR1 and CDR2 sequences are SEHNR and FQNEAQ (reference sequence). The CDR3 loop is CASRTTTGINSPLHF. DNA of the CDR3: TGTGCCAGCAGAACTACGACAGGGATTAATTCACCCCTCCACTTT.

CDR3 coding DNA: TGTGCCAGCAGCGTAGCGGCAGGGTCGGTCACTGAAGCTTTCTTT. This sequence encodes CASSVAAGSVTEAFF. The chain recombines TRBV9 with TRBJ1-1; TRBD1 is a possible D gene (5 bases). This CDR3 contains 15 residues. Germline V CDR1 and CDR2: SGDLS, YYNGEE. Trimming removed 0 bases from V and 4 bases from J, with 13 bases in between.